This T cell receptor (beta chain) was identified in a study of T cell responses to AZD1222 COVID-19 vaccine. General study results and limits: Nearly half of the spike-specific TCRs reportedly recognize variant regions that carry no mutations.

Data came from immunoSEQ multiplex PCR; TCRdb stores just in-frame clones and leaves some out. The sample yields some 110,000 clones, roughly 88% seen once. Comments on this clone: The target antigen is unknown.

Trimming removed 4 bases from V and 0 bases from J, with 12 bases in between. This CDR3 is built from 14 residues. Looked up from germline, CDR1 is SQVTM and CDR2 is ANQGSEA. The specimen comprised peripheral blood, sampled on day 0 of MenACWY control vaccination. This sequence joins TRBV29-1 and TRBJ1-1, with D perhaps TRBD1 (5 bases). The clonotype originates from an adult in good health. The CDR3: CSVGSRAMNTEAFF. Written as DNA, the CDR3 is TGCAGCGTTGGATCCAGGGCTATGAACACTGAAGCTTTCTTT.